The clone carrying this T cell receptor beta chain showed up just once. Its antigen is unknown. TCRdb called the reads again in MiXCR, with one record for every CDR3 protein. Of about 300,000 distinct CDR3 sequences listed, around 10% were seen once; the top ten hold less than 3%. The source of the sample is a study of T cell repertoires in cytomegalovirus infection. The V and J ends lost 5 bases and 4 bases respectively, with 9 bases between them. CDR3 length equals 13 residues. The germline gives CDR1 PRHDT, CDR2 FYEKMQ (reference sequence). Study-wide points: Dominant in the ex vivo response were TCR beta clonotypes restricted by HLA-C and specific for CMV.

The sequenced sample was PBMCs. The sequence was obtained from a human donor in good health (CMV status not recorded). Some clones in this sample may be carry-over from other donors' samples. This chain uses TRBV13 with TRBJ2-1; D gene ambiguous. The CDR3 spells CASSIIGYNEQFF. CDR3 bases: TGTGCCAGCAGCATTATAGGTTACAATGAGCAGTTCTTC.